This T cell receptor (beta chain) was found in a study of cytomegalovirus exposure and HLA in healthy donors. The CDR3 extends over 15 amino acids. Germline V gene lookup returns CDR1 SGHAT and CDR2 FQNNGV. V was trimmed by 3 bases and J by 4 bases, leaving 15 bases between them. Primers for the PCR totalled 60 Vbeta and 13 Jbeta. This table comes from immunoSEQ multiplex PCR, and its TCRdb copy is limited to in-frame clones, with some not included. Of roughly 180,000 clones listed, around 82% are singletons. The chain recombines TRBV11-2 with TRBJ2-5, with D perhaps matching TRBD1 (5 bases). The sequenced sample was PBMCs. This sequence originates from a young man in good health and CMV-seronegative. In DNA, the CDR3 is TGTGCCAGCAGCTTCTGGGATAGGGGTAGAGAGACCCAGTACTTC. Protein sequence: CASSFWDRGRETQYF. Full variable domain (rest looked up from reference TRBV11-2 and TRBJ2-5): EAGVAQSPRYKIIEKRQSVAFWCNPISGHATLYWYQQILGQGPKLLIQFQNNGVVDDSQLPKDRFSAERLKGVDSTLKIQPAKLEDSAVYLCASSFWDRGRETQYFGPGTRLLVL.